This paragraph covers one T cell receptor (beta chain) sequence. As yet, its antigen is unknown. The source of the sample is a study of PD-1 blockade in classical Hodgkin lymphoma. The germline V and J ends were trimmed by 2 bases and 2 bases, with 10 bases remaining between them. Germline CDR1 is SGHRS and CDR2 is YFSETQ. The CDR3 is 15 amino acids. Findings and limits, study-wide: Patients who initiated nivolumab within 1 year of ASCT were excluded. Newly diagnosed patients were reported to exhibit reduced baseline TCR diversity relative to healthy donors. A significant rise in TCR diversity was seen by C4D1 for CD4+ cells but not for CD8+ cells.

Every patient had relapsed following autologous stem cell transplantation, and cohorts differed in brentuximab vedotin exposure. The CD4+ T cells used were purified from thawed PBMCs through magnetic negative selection. Sequencing was performed with immunoSEQ multiplex PCR; in TCRdb, only in-frame clones are kept and a portion is missing. The sample includes some 26,000 clones, around 84% of them seen just once. The specimen was CD4+ T cells from blood, collected at baseline. The sequence was obtained from a human donor with classical Hodgkin lymphoma. The chain carries TRBV5-1 and TRBJ2-2; D unclear. CDR3 nucleotide sequence: TGCGCCAGCAGCTTTGCACGGAGTAACACCGGGGAGCTGTTTTTT. This sequence encodes CASSFARSNTGELFF.